This T cell receptor beta chain was recorded in a study of cytomegalovirus exposure and HLA in healthy donors. Study-wide points: Analysis performed later found around 15,000 TCR beta sequences associated with HLA alleles at 0.05 false discovery rate.

The V and J ends lost 4 bases and 2 bases respectively, with 11 bases between them. From germline, CDR1 is MNHNS and CDR2 SASEGT. This CDR3 comprises 14 residues. In the PCR, 60 Vbeta and 13 Jbeta primers were used. The protocol was immunoSEQ multiplex PCR, while the TCRdb copy is restricted to in-frame clones and leaves out a portion. The sample contains fewer than 200,000 clones, about nine tenths of which appear only once. At sampling all donors were nominally healthy, likely with unrecorded immune exposures. Details on this clone: Its antigen is not identified.

The TCR comes from a boy aged 2 to 9 in good health and CMV-seronegative. The chain links TRBV6-1 to TRBJ1-2; D gene unclear. The source material was PBMCs. CDR3: CASSVKESNYGYTF. Here the CDR3 DNA reads TGTGCCAGCAGTGTTAAAGAAAGCAACTATGGCTACACCTTC.